Following are 23 T cell receptor beta chains from one sample sequenced in a study of cytomegalovirus exposure and HLA in healthy donors. PCR was performed using 60 Vbeta and 13 Jbeta primers. Method: immunoSEQ multiplex PCR; TCRdb's copy keeps in-frame clones and lacks some. The top ten clones hold roughly 3.4% of a sample with 130,000 or so clones, approximately 82% of them seen once. Sample: PBMCs. The receptors originated from a man between 18 and 29 years old in good health and CMV-seropositive.

The rearrangement joins TRBV6-5 to TRBJ2-2; TRBD2 matches 11 bases. The CDR3 consists of 13 residues. The junction had 5 bases not matched to a gene; V was cut back by 7 bases and J by 10 bases. Germline V CDR1 and CDR2: MNHEY, SVGAGI. CDR3 residues: CASTLLAGVELFF. CDR3 bases: TGTGCCAGCACATTACTAGCGGGAGTGGAGCTGTTTTTT.

The V call is TRBV4-1, the J call TRBJ1-5; 7 bases line up with TRBD1. This CDR3 comprises 17 residues. The V segment lost 1 base and the J segment 3 bases; nucleotides outside the gene matches: 9. The germline V gene encodes CDR1 MGHRA and CDR2 YSYEKL. The CDR3 nucleotides are TGCGCCAGCAGCCAAGCGGCGACGACAGGGTACAATCAGCCCCAGCATTTT. Residues: CASSQAATTGYNQPQHF.

The V gene is TRBV5-1, the J gene TRBJ2-7, with 11 bases fitting TRBD2. The V gene's germline CDR1 is SGHRS and CDR2 YFSETQ. This CDR3 has 15 amino acids. Unmatched junction bases numbered 3, after V lost 3 bases and J lost 1 base. For the CDR3, the DNA is TGCGCCAGCAGCTCCCTAGCGGGAGGATCCTACGAGCAGTACTTC. Its translation is CASSSLAGGSYEQYF.

This clone has a single count. The chain links TRBV28 to TRBJ1-1; TRBD1 is a possible D gene (6 bases). Germline V gene sequence: CDR1 MDHEN, CDR2 SYDVKM. The CDR3 sequence is 16 residues long. The V end lost 2 bases, the J end lost 1 base, and 14 bases lay between the germline ends. The CDR3 DNA is TGTGCCAGCAGTTTAAGAGGGGGAATGAAGAACACTGAAGCTTTCTTT. It is translated as CASSLRGGMKNTEAFF.

The V and J genes are TRBV19 and TRBJ2-7; D unclear. The ends were cut back, 0 bases at V and 1 base at J, with 10 bases in the middle. This CDR3 has 15 residues. The germline V gene encodes CDR1 LNHDA and CDR2 SQIVND (reference sequence). In DNA form, the CDR3 reads TGTGCCAGTAGTATAGATCTGGGCCTTTCCTACGAGCAGTACTTC. Protein sequence: CASSIDLGLSYEQYF.

The V and J genes are TRBV25-1 and TRBJ2-3, with a tentative D call TRBD2 (5 bases). The CDR3 runs 14 residues. The germline V gene encodes CDR1 MGHDK and CDR2 SYGVNS. With 3 bases removed from V and 3 bases from J, the gap between germline ends came to 10 bases. CDR3 sequence reads: CASSDVAFTDTQYF. The DNA for the CDR3 is TGTGCCAGCAGTGACGTAGCGTTTACAGATACGCAGTATTTT.

The J gene is TRBJ2-7, the V gene TRBV19; the D gene is possibly TRBD1 (6 bases). The CDR3 has 13 amino acids. The germline CDR1 and CDR2 sequences are LNHDA and SQIVND (reference sequence). Trimming stripped 5 bases from V and 4 bases from J, with 12 bases between. In nucleotides, the CDR3 is TGTGCCAGTAGTGGGGGACACGATTACGAGCAGTACTTC. The encoded protein is CASSGGHDYEQYF.

The chain recombines TRBV5-1 with TRBJ2-3; 11 bases line up with TRBD1. Germline V lookup: CDR1 SGHRS, CDR2 YFSETQ. The ends lost 4 bases at V and 6 bases at J; junction bases unmatched: 4. The CDR3 loop spans 14 amino acids. The DNA for the CDR3 is TGCGCCAGCAGCGCGGGGACAGGGGGGGATACGCAGTATTTT. This translates into CASSAGTGGDTQYF.

This clone is a singleton in its sample. V is TRBV7-8 and J is TRBJ1-5; a weak D match, TRBD1 (5 bases). From germline, CDR1 is SGHVS and CDR2 FQNEAQ. The CDR3 is 15 amino acids. Trimming took off 5 bases at V and 3 bases at J, with 14 bases between the two ends. The DNA of the CDR3 is TGTGCCAGCAGCCCAGGAGACAGTCCCAATCAGCCCCAGCATTTT. Translation gives CASSPGDSPNQPQHF.

The V and J genes are TRBV2 and TRBJ2-7; 7 positions agree with TRBD2. This CDR3 is 12 amino acids long. Germline CDR1 and CDR2: SNHLY and FYNNEI. The junction had 4 bases not matched to a gene; V was cut back by 10 bases and J by 1 base. In DNA form, the CDR3 reads TGTGCCACCAGCGGGGAATCCTACGAGCAGTACTTC. Its translation: CATSGESYEQYF.

This clone was recorded once. The chain links TRBV5-1 to TRBJ2-2, with TRBD1 matching 8 bases. The germline CDR1 and CDR2 sequences are SGHRS and YFSETQ. This CDR3 is built from 16 residues. J was trimmed by 0 bases and V by 3 bases; bases with no gene match: 4. The CDR3: CASSSPQGANTGELFF. The CDR3 DNA sequence: TGCGCCAGCAGCTCCCCACAGGGGGCGAACACCGGGGAGCTGTTTTTT.

The V call is TRBV7-9, the J call TRBJ2-1, with a tentative D call TRBD2 (6 bases). Germline V gene sequence: CDR1 SEHNR, CDR2 FQNEAQ (reference sequence). This CDR3 is 13 amino acids long. Trimming took 6 bases from V and 4 from J, leaving 10 bases between them. The CDR3 region is CASRAGTYNEQFF. The CDR3 DNA reads TGTGCCAGCAGGGCTGGGACTTACAATGAGCAGTTCTTC.

The chain links TRBV9 to TRBJ1-1; 7 positions match TRBD1. Trimming removed 5 bases from V and 2 bases from J; junction bases left unmatched: 9. The CDR3 has 15 amino acids. Germline lookup yields CDR1 SGDLS and CDR2 YYNGEE. This chain's CDR3 is CASRPTGQYNTEAFF. In nucleotides, the CDR3 is TGTGCCAGCAGACCTACGGGACAGTATAACACTGAAGCTTTCTTT.

The chain combines TRBV11-2 with TRBJ2-1; 9 bases map to TRBD2. Trimming removed 8 bases from V and 3 bases from J; junction bases left unmatched: 8. This CDR3 has 15 amino acids. Germline V gives CDR1 SGHAT, CDR2 FQNNGV. The CDR3 spells CASGVAGDFYNEQFF. In DNA, the CDR3 is TGTGCCAGCGGGGTAGCGGGAGACTTCTACAATGAGCAGTTCTTC.

The chain is built from TRBV11-2 and TRBJ1-3; unclear D gene. Trimming took 1 base from V and 0 from J, leaving 13 bases between them. This CDR3 spans 17 amino acids. CDR1 is SGHAT and CDR2 is FQNNGV in the germline V gene. The chain's CDR3 is CASSLVFSAYSGNTIYF. CDR3 nucleotides: TGTGCCAGCAGCTTAGTTTTCTCCGCGTACTCTGGAAACACCATATATTTT. The whole variable domain, filled in from reference TRBV11-2 and TRBJ1-3, reads EAGVAQSPRYKIIEKRQSVAFWCNPISGHATLYWYQQILGQGPKLLIQFQNNGVVDDSQLPKDRFSAERLKGVDSTLKIQPAKLEDSAVYLCASSLVFSAYSGNTIYFGEGSWLTVV.

The chain employs TRBV11-2 and TRBJ1-2; TRBD1 might be the D (5 bases). V lost 4 bases and J lost 3, with 6 bases in between. Per the germline V gene, CDR1 is SGHAT and CDR2 is FQNNGV. The CDR3 contains 12 residues. CDR3 nucleotides: TGTGCCAGCAGCTCGACAGACTATGGCTACACCTTC. It specifies CASSSTDYGYTF. Full variable domain (missing parts from reference TRBV11-2 and TRBJ1-2): EAGVAQSPRYKIIEKRQSVAFWCNPISGHATLYWYQQILGQGPKLLIQFQNNGVVDDSQLPKDRFSAERLKGVDSTLKIQPAKLEDSAVYLCASSSTDYGYTFGSGTRLTVV.

DNA for the CDR3: TGCGCCAGCAGCTGGGCTAGCGGGAGCTACGAGCAGTACTTC. This sequence encodes CASSWASGSYEQYF. The chain has TRBV5-1 and TRBJ2-7; 10 bases agree with TRBD2. V lost 3 bases to trimming and J lost 3 bases; unmatched junction nucleotides: 3. The V gene's germline CDR1 is SGHRS and CDR2 YFSETQ. The CDR3 extends over 14 amino acids. Full variable domain (remainder filled in from reference TRBV5-1 and TRBJ2-7): KAGVTQTPRYLIKTRGQQVTLSCSPISGHRSVSWYQQTPGQGLQFLFEYFSETQRNKGNFPGRFSGRQFSNSRSEMNVSTLELGDSALYLCASSWASGSYEQYFGPGTRLTVT.

There are a few counts of this clone. The chain's CDR3 is CASSLSGSRTGELFF. The CDR3 nucleotides are TGTGCCAGCAGTCTTAGCGGGAGTCGGACCGGGGAGCTGTTTTTT. The genes are TRBV7-9 and TRBJ2-2, with TRBD2 matching 9 bases. This CDR3 comprises 15 residues. Trimming removed 6 bases from V and 5 bases from J; junction bases left unmatched: 7. Germline V lookup: CDR1 SEHNR, CDR2 FQNEAQ (reference sequence).

V gene TRBV18 combines with J gene TRBJ2-3; no clear D gene. The V end was cut by 2 bases, the J end by 2 bases, with 11 bases between. CDR3 length equals 15 residues. Germline CDR1 is KGHSH and CDR2 is LQKENI. The CDR3 protein is CASSPFRGDTDTQYF. The CDR3, as DNA: TGTGCCAGCTCACCATTCCGAGGCGACACAGATACGCAGTATTTT.

The rearrangement links TRBV4-1 to TRBJ2-5; possible D gene TRBD2, 6 bases. The CDR3 is 17 amino acids. Germline V gives CDR1 MGHRA, CDR2 YSYEKL. Trimming stripped 4 bases from V and 5 bases from J, with 23 bases between. The CDR3 coding sequence is TGCGCCAGCAGCCGCCGGGCCTTTTTAGCGGAGAAGGAGACCCAGTACTTC. Its protein is CASSRRAFLAEKETQYF.

The chain uses TRBV4-1 and TRBJ1-5; TRBD1 might be the D (5 bases). The CDR3 consists of 16 residues. The germline gives CDR1 MGHRA, CDR2 YSYEKL. The V and J ends lost 2 bases and 9 bases respectively, with 20 bases between them. In DNA form, the CDR3 reads TGCGCCAGCAGCCAACCAACCGGGGGGGAGCACGCGCCCCAGCATTTT. Protein sequence: CASSQPTGGEHAPQHF.

This sequence joins TRBV15 and TRBJ2-4; D ambiguous. This CDR3 spans 15 amino acids. V was clipped by 6 bases and J by 0 bases, with 12 bases between them. From germline, CDR1 is LNHNV and CDR2 YYDKDF (reference sequence). Here the CDR3 reads CATRRNTLAKNIQYF. The CDR3 nucleotides read TGTGCCACCAGGAGGAATACCCTAGCCAAAAACATTCAGTACTTC.

The CDR3 reads CASSVNRAITIEQFF. The CDR3 nucleotides are TGTGCCAGCAGTGTCAACAGGGCAATCACAATTGAGCAGTTCTTC. The V gene is TRBV6-1, the J gene TRBJ2-1, with D tentatively TRBD1 (6 bases). This CDR3 region has 15 residues. Germline V gene data show CDR1 as MNHNS and CDR2 as SASEGT. V lost 4 bases and J lost 9, with 19 bases in between.